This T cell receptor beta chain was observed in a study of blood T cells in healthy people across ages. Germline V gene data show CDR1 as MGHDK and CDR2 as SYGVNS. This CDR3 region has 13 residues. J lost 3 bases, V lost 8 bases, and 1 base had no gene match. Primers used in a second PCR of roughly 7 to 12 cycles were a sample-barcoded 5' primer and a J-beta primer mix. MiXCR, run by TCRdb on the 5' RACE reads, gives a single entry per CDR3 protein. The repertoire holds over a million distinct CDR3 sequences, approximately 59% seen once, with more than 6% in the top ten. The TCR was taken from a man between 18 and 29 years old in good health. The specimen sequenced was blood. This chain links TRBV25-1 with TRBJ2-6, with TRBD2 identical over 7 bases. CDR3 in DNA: TGTGCCAGCGGGAGGGATGGGGCCAACGTCCTGACTTTC. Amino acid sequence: CASGRDGANVLTF.